One T cell receptor beta chain is described in this entry. The target antigen is unknown. The sample originates from a study of lymphopenia after photon versus proton radiotherapy. Broader study findings: Authors raise, but do not show, better survival with proton therapy. Photon-treated patients lost naive T cells and TCR diversity; proton-treated stayed stable. A bigger post-nadir fall in TCR diversity correlated inversely with survival time in deceased patients. Oligoclonal CD8+ Temra expansion after nadir drove photon patients' diversity drop.

The germline gives CDR1 SGHVS, CDR2 FQNEAQ. V shed 2 bases and J 7 bases; nucleotides not matched to a gene: 3. The CDR3 length is 14 residues. The method was immunoSEQ multiplex PCR; TCRdb's version includes in-frame clones alone and lacks a portion of them. Among roughly 58,000 clones listed, around 90% were seen once. The sample here was peripheral blood, taken from a patient treated with proton-based radiotherapy. The V call is TRBV7-8, the J call TRBJ2-7, with 12 positions matching TRBD2. The clonotype comes from an elderly man with esophageal cancer. The CDR3 spells CASSLLTSGGEQYF. CDR3 bases: TGTGCCAGCAGCTTACTGACTAGCGGGGGAGAGCAGTACTTC.